This entry lists 23 T cell receptor beta chains sequenced from one sample in a study of cytomegalovirus exposure and HLA in healthy donors. The PCR had 60 Vbeta and 13 Jbeta primers. Sequenced by immunoSEQ multiplex PCR; TCRdb stores in-frame clones only, minus some. The data hold 150,000 to 200,000 clones, with 60% to 85% observed a single time. The sequenced sample was PBMCs. These receptors all come from a woman aged 40 to 50 in good health and CMV-seronegative.

The chain combines TRBV18 with TRBJ2-3; unclear D gene. CDR1 is KGHSH, CDR2 LQKENI, per germline. The CDR3 runs 16 residues. V was shortened by 1 base and J by 0 bases, with 11 bases between the two germline ends. The CDR3 nucleotides are TGTGCCAGCTCACCACGTGCCACGACTAGCACAGATACGCAGTATTTT. The encoded protein is CASSPRATTSTDTQYF. Filled out from reference TRBV18 and TRBJ2-3, the complete variable domain reads NAGVMQNPRHLVRRRGQEARLRCSPMKGHSHVYWYRQLPEEGLKFMVYLQKENIIDESGMPKERFSAEFPKEGPSILRIQQVVRGDSAAYFCASSPRATTSTDTQYFGPGTRLTVL.

The DNA of the CDR3 is TGTGCCAGCAGCTCCCGGGACAGAAGCACAGATACGCAGTATTTT. This encodes CASSSRDRSTDTQYF. The chain links TRBV7-6 to TRBJ2-3, with 7 bases that match TRBD1. V was pared by 4 bases and J by 0 bases, with 4 bases of the junction left unmatched. The CDR3 spans 15 residues. Germline CDR1 is SGHVS and CDR2 is FNYEAQ.

The rearrangement uses TRBV7-9 and TRBJ2-7; perhaps TRBD2 as D (5 bases). Trimming shortened V by 0 bases and J by 3 bases, and 15 bases separated the two germline ends. Per the germline V gene, CDR1 is SEHNR and CDR2 is FQNEAQ (reference sequence). CDR3 length: 16 residues. CDR3 DNA sequence: TGTGCCAGCAGCTTAGCGCCGGGTGGCCGGGGCTACGAGCAGTACTTC. Protein sequence: CASSLAPGGRGYEQYF. The full variable domain, with the rest looked up from reference TRBV7-9 and TRBJ2-7, is DTGVSQNPRHKITKRGQNVTFRCDPISEHNRLYWYRQTLGQGPEFLTYFQNEAQLEKSRLLSDRFSAERPKGSFSTLEIQRTEQGDSAMYLCASSLAPGGRGYEQYFGPGTRLTVT.

The chain joins TRBV18 to TRBJ1-1; D not resolved. CDR3 length: 13 residues. Germline assignment: CDR1 KGHSH and CDR2 LQKENI. V gave up 0 bases and J gave up 4 bases, with 6 bases separating them. CDR3 residues: CASSPPGSTEAFF. The CDR3 DNA is TGTGCCAGCTCACCACCAGGGAGCACTGAAGCTTTCTTT.

The table lists this clone with a few counts. The chain joins TRBV5-4 to TRBJ1-4, with 9 bases aligning to TRBD1. Germline loops: CDR1 SGHNT, CDR2 YYREEE (reference sequence). The CDR3 consists of 14 residues. After removal of 3 bases from V and 4 bases from J, the junction contained 1 base not matched to a gene. The CDR3: CASSSGQGNEKLFF. CDR3 DNA: TGTGCCAGCAGCTCGGGACAGGGTAATGAAAAACTGTTTTTT.

The gene calls are TRBV9 and TRBJ1-1; 7 bases fit TRBD1. This CDR3 has 15 residues. V trimming: 2 bases; J trimming: 1 base; junction bases outside the gene matches: 5. Germline lookup yields CDR1 SGDLS and CDR2 YYNGEE. The DNA for the CDR3 is TGTGCCAGCAGCGTCCAAGACAGGGCGAACACTGAAGCTTTCTTT. Its protein is CASSVQDRANTEAFF.

The chain employs TRBV4-1 and TRBJ1-2; a possible D gene is TRBD1 (5 bases). Looked up from germline, CDR1 is MGHRA and CDR2 is YSYEKL. V shed 4 bases and J shed 5 bases, with 17 bases lying between them. The CDR3 has 15 amino acids. The CDR3: CASSPQRQGRYGYTF. The CDR3 nucleotides read TGCGCCAGCAGCCCCCAGCGCCAGGGAAGGTATGGCTACACCTTC.

The chain has TRBV28 and TRBJ1-1; D is uncertain. The CDR3 is 13 amino acids. Germline V lookup: CDR1 MDHEN, CDR2 SYDVKM. Trimming stripped 4 bases from V and 6 bases from J, with 12 bases between. CDR3 sequence: CASSSPPSPEAFF. The CDR3 DNA reads TGTGCCAGCAGTTCCCCCCCGAGCCCTGAAGCTTTCTTT. Together with reference TRBV28 and TRBJ1-1, the CDR3 gives the full variable domain: DVKVTQSSRYLVKRTGEKVFLECVQDMDHENMFWYRQDPGLGLRLIYFSYDVKMKEKGDIPEGYSVSREKKERFSLILESASTNQTSMYLCASSSPPSPEAFFGQGTRLTVV.

This clone has just one count. The CDR3 protein is CASSDLGGGELFF. Written as DNA, the CDR3 is TGTGCCAGCAGTGACTTGGGAGGCGGGGAGCTGTTTTTT. The chain has TRBV6-6 and TRBJ2-2; tentatively, D is TRBD2 (6 bases). The CDR3 contains 13 residues. Trimming stripped 5 bases from V and 7 bases from J, with 11 bases between. From germline, CDR1 is MNHNY and CDR2 SVGAGI (reference sequence).

The rearrangement uses TRBV27 and TRBJ2-7, with 8 bases lining up with TRBD1. CDR3 size: 16 residues. V was pared by 3 bases and J by 3 bases, with 10 bases of the junction left unmatched. The germline V gene has CDR1 MNHEY and CDR2 SMNVEV (reference sequence). The CDR3, as DNA: TGTGCCAGCAGTTTCGACCCTCTAGGACAGGGCTACGAGCAGTACTTC. This gives the protein CASSFDPLGQGYEQYF.

The rearrangement uses TRBV5-6 and TRBJ1-4; 7 nucleotides match TRBD1. Looked up from germline, CDR1 is SGHDT and CDR2 is YYEEEE. CDR3 length: 16 amino acids. J was trimmed by 3 bases and V by 0 bases; bases with no gene match: 5. The CDR3 sequence is CASSLGAGTANEKLFF. CDR3 nucleotide sequence: TGTGCCAGCAGCTTGGGTGCCGGGACAGCTAATGAAAAACTGTTTTTT.

The V gene is TRBV19, the J gene TRBJ2-5; 7 positions match TRBD2. This CDR3 contains 14 residues. J gave up 4 bases and V 4 bases, and 6 bases lay outside the gene matches. Germline CDR1 LNHDA, CDR2 SQIVND (reference sequence). The CDR3 loop is CASSTHPGGETQYF. DNA for the CDR3: TGTGCCAGTAGTACGCACCCGGGGGGAGAGACCCAGTACTTC.

The chain joins TRBV7-6 to TRBJ1-2, with 8 bases fitting TRBD1. The J segment lost 3 bases and the V segment lost 5 bases, leaving 5 bases of the junction unmatched. CDR3 length: 14 residues. CDR1 and CDR2 from the germline V gene are SGHVS and FNYEAQ. DNA for the CDR3: TGTGCCAGCAGCCCCGCAGGGGGCCACTATGGCTACACCTTC. Protein: CASSPAGGHYGYTF.

The genes are TRBV4-2 and TRBJ1-5, with D hard to call. The germline V gene encodes CDR1 LGHNA and CDR2 YNFKEQ. The length of the CDR3 is 15 residues. V was clipped by 0 bases and J by 0 bases, with 6 bases between them. Here the CDR3 DNA reads TGTGCCAGCAGCCAAGAGGCCTTTAGCAATCAGCCCCAGCATTTT. Translation gives CASSQEAFSNQPQHF.

The chain links TRBV19 to TRBJ1-5; 8 bases map to TRBD1. CDR1 and CDR2 (germline): LNHDA, SQIVND (reference sequence). The CDR3 extends over 13 amino acids. V lost 6 bases and J lost 8; bases outside the gene matches: 6. As DNA, the CDR3 is TGTGCCAGTAGGGGGACAGGCACTAAGCCCCAGCATTTT. Translated, it gives CASRGTGTKPQHF.

V gene TRBV2 combines with J gene TRBJ2-7; 10 nucleotides match TRBD1. The V gene end was trimmed by 7 bases and the J gene end by 6 bases; junction bases not matched to a gene: 3. The CDR3 length is 12 residues. CDR1 and CDR2 (germline): SNHLY, FYNNEI. CDR3: CASTRTGGEQYF. The DNA for the CDR3 is TGTGCCAGCACGAGGACAGGGGGCGAGCAGTACTTC.

The CDR3, as DNA: TGCGCCAGCAGCTTTAGACTAGCGGGACAACAAGAGACCCAGTACTTC. Protein product: CASSFRLAGQQETQYF. The genes are TRBV4-1 and TRBJ2-5; the match to TRBD2 covers 11 bases. This CDR3 comprises 16 residues. Looked up from germline, CDR1 is MGHRA and CDR2 is YSYEKL. V dropped 5 bases and J dropped 2; count of bases not matched to a gene: 7.

The genes are TRBV5-1 and TRBJ1-2; D uncertain. The CDR3 is 14 residues long. V lost 0 bases and J lost 8, with 14 bases in between. Germline V gene sequence: CDR1 SGHRS, CDR2 YFSETQ. The CDR3: CASSLDSATGGYTF. The CDR3, as DNA: TGCGCCAGCAGCTTGGACAGCGCAACGGGGGGCTACACCTTC.

The V call is TRBV5-1, the J call TRBJ2-3; 9 bases align to TRBD2. This CDR3 comprises 18 residues. V was pared by 0 bases and J by 0 bases, with 8 bases of the junction left unmatched. Germline lookup yields CDR1 SGHRS and CDR2 YFSETQ. CDR3 in DNA: TGCGCCAGCAGCTTGGTGGCTAGCGGGGCCACTAGCACAGATACGCAGTATTTT. It is translated as CASSLVASGATSTDTQYF.

This chain connects TRBV12-5 to TRBJ1-1, with TRBD1 matching over 7 bases. V lost 9 bases, J lost 7 bases, and 11 bases stayed unmatched. The CDR3 length is 13 residues. Germline V gene lookup returns CDR1 LGHNT and CDR2 FRNRAP. CDR3 protein: CASTYNRGFEAFF. The CDR3 DNA follows: TGTGCTAGCACTTATAACAGGGGCTTTGAAGCTTTCTTT.

The V and J genes are TRBV4-1 and TRBJ2-7, with 7 bases lining up with TRBD1. This CDR3 has 15 amino acids. V lost 4 bases and J lost 6; bases outside the gene matches: 12. Germline CDR1 and CDR2: MGHRA and YSYEKL. This CDR3 is CASSPLTGSRVEQYF. The CDR3 DNA follows: TGCGCCAGCAGCCCCTTGACAGGGTCAAGGGTCGAGCAGTACTTC.

This chain uses TRBV7-3 with TRBJ2-1; the D gene is possibly TRBD1 (5 bases). Germline V gene lookup returns CDR1 SGHTA and CDR2 FQGTGA. The CDR3 spans 14 residues. The V end lost 5 bases, the J end lost 4 bases, and 12 bases lay between the germline ends. The CDR3 nucleotides are TGTGCCAGCAGCGCTCCCGGACAATACAATGAGCAGTTCTTC. Its protein is CASSAPGQYNEQFF.

The rearrangement links TRBV4-2 to TRBJ2-2; 7 positions agree with TRBD1. V shed 3 bases, J shed 4 bases, and the junction held 8 bases outside the gene matches. Germline loops: CDR1 LGHNA, CDR2 YNFKEQ. The CDR3 length is 16 residues. The CDR3 protein is CASSQATGDLTGELFF. For the CDR3, the DNA is TGTGCCAGCAGCCAGGCCACAGGGGACCTCACCGGGGAGCTGTTTTTT.